Listed below are T cell receptor beta chains from one sample, sequenced in a study of blood T cells in healthy people across ages. TCRdb itself ran the 5' RACE reads through MiXCR, one entry per CDR3 protein. The table shows around 800,000 distinct CDR3 sequences, with roughly 44% occurring only once. The sample was blood. These receptors came from a man aged 60 to 75 in good health. CDR3s include the opening cysteine and the closing phenylalanine or tryptophan. D genes are given only for firm matches. Size tells how often a clone was seen (once, few, many) or the class of an expanded clone, and some rows leave it out.

TRBD1,TRBV12-3/TRBV12-4,.,TRBJ1-2,CASSMDRGYTF,TGTGCCAGCAGTATGGACAGGGGCTACACCTTC
.,TRBV4-3,few,TRBJ2-3,CASSKRLVSSASTDTQYF,TGCGCCAGCAGCAAGCGTCTTGTATCTTCCGCTAGCACAGATACGCAGTATTTT
.,TRBV5-5,.,TRBJ1-1,CASSLSAGVNTEAFF,TGTGCCAGCAGCTTGTCGGCAGGCGTGAACACTGAAGCTTTCTTT
.,TRBV12-3/TRBV12-4,.,TRBJ2-3,CASSLIQGWEGDTQYF,TGTGCCAGCAGTTTAATCCAGGGATGGGAAGGAGATACGCAGTATTTT
.,TRBV29-1,few,TRBJ1-2,CSVSPGYGYGYTF,TGCAGCGTCTCCCCGGGGTATGGGTATGGCTACACCTTC
.,TRBV5-1,few,TRBJ2-1,CASSLGLALSIDEQFF,TGCGCCAGCAGCTTGGGGCTAGCTCTGTCTATTGATGAGCAGTTCTTC
TRBD1,TRBV12-3/TRBV12-4,.,TRBJ2-7,CASSYSMGQGYYEQYF,TGTGCCAGCAGTTACTCCATGGGACAGGGGTACTACGAGCAGTACTTC
TRBD2,TRBV12-3/TRBV12-4,.,TRBJ2-5,CASSSTSGGAWETQYF,TGTGCCAGCAGTTCCACTAGCGGGGGGGCTTGGGAGACCCAGTACTTC
TRBD1,TRBV2,.,TRBJ2-7,CASRRQGEGEQYF,TGTGCCAGCAGGAGACAGGGGGAAGGCGAGCAGTACTTC
TRBD2,TRBV11-3,.,TRBJ2-1,CASNVVRGGRNEQFF,TGTGCCAGCAATGTAGTCCGGGGGGGCCGCAATGAGCAGTTCTTC
TRBD2,TRBV6-6,few,TRBJ2-1,CASAGTSGGGNEQFF,TGTGCCAGCGCAGGGACTAGCGGGGGGGGTAATGAGCAGTTCTTC
.,TRBV20-1,.,TRBJ2-7,CSARALRPLYEQYF,TGCAGTGCTAGGGCCCTCCGCCCTTTGTACGAGCAGTACTTC
TRBD1,TRBV12-3/TRBV12-4,once,TRBJ2-7,CASSLMGQGVHEQYF,TGTGCCAGCAGTTTAATGGGACAGGGGGTTCACGAGCAGTACTTC
.,TRBV3-1,few,TRBJ2-7,CASSQSEYEQYF,TGTGCCAGCAGCCAGTCTGAATACGAGCAGTACTTC
TRBD1,TRBV28,few,TRBJ2-7,CASSIGTVYEQYF,TGTGCCAGCAGTATAGGGACAGTCTACGAGCAGTACTTC
TRBD2,TRBV7-6,.,TRBJ2-5,CASSPTGGRSETQYF,TGTGCCAGCAGCCCGACGGGGGGGCGGTCAGAGACCCAGTACTTC
TRBD1,TRBV6-1,.,TRBJ1-3,CASSTGASGNTIYF,TGTGCCAGCAGTACAGGGGCCTCTGGAAACACCATATATTTT
TRBD2,TRBV12-5,.,TRBJ2-5,CASGGTGGRLQETQYF,TGTGCTAGTGGTGGAACGGGGGGACGGCTACAAGAGACCCAGTACTTC
.,TRBV6-6,.,TRBJ2-2,CASSSMGTGELFF,TGTGCCAGCAGTTCCATGGGCACCGGGGAGCTGTTTTTT
TRBD1,TRBV20-1,.,TRBJ2-3,CSARDTKGGYTDTQYF,TGCAGTGCTAGAGATACGAAAGGGGGCTACACAGATACGCAGTATTTT
TRBD1,TRBV2,few,TRBJ2-3,CASSVSGGADTQYF,TGTGCCAGCAGTGTTTCAGGGGGCGCAGATACGCAGTATTTT
.,TRBV6-5,few,TRBJ1-2,CASSYTEGTNYGYTF,TGTGCCAGCAGTTACACGGAGGGCACTAACTATGGCTACACCTTC
TRBD1,TRBV27,.,TRBJ1-4,CASSSPTGGEKLFF,TGTGCCAGCAGTTCCCCGACAGGGGGGGAAAAACTGTTTTTT
.,TRBV12-3/TRBV12-4,few,TRBJ1-4,CASSETPEKLFF,TGTGCCAGCAGTGAGACCCCCGAAAAACTGTTTTTT
.,TRBV24-1,few,TRBJ2-2,CATGTMNTGELFF,TGTGCCACCGGGACAATGAACACCGGGGAGCTGTTTTTT
TRBD1,TRBV27,.,TRBJ2-2,CASRSGTGSPTGELFF,TGTGCCAGCAGATCCGGGACAGGGTCTCCCACCGGGGAGCTGTTTTTT
.,TRBV18,.,TRBJ2-7,CASSPRGRDEQYF,TGTGCCAGCTCACCACGGGGGCGGGACGAGCAGTACTTC
.,TRBV29-1,few,TRBJ2-5,CSVGFSGGETQYF,TGCAGCGTTGGATTCTCGGGTGGGGAGACCCAGTACTTC
.,TRBV3-1,many,TRBJ2-5,CASSQDYQQETQYF,TGTGCCAGCAGCCAAGATTACCAACAAGAGACCCAGTACTTC
TRBD1,TRBV20-1,few,TRBJ1-2,CSARERTGGGGYTF,TGCAGTGCTAGAGAGCGGACAGGGGGAGGTGGCTACACCTTC
.,TRBV2,.,TRBJ1-2,CASRRVTYDYGYTF,TGTGCCAGCCGCAGGGTTACATACGACTATGGCTACACCTTC
TRBD2,TRBV5-1,.,TRBJ2-7,CASSPALAGGSYEQYF,TGCGCCAGCAGCCCGGCCTTAGCGGGGGGCTCCTACGAGCAGTACTTC
.,TRBV6-2/TRBV6-3,.,TRBJ1-2,CASSQALGYTF,TGTGCCAGCAGTCAAGCTTTAGGCTACACCTTC
TRBD2,TRBV5-5,.,TRBJ2-7,CASSFPGDYNEQYF,TGTGCCAGCAGCTTCCCTGGGGACTACAATGAGCAGTACTTC
TRBD2,TRBV3-1,.,TRBJ2-3,CASSQDPSGGADTQYF,TGTGCCAGCAGCCAAGATCCTAGCGGGGGAGCAGATACGCAGTATTTT
TRBD1,TRBV4-1,.,TRBJ2-5,CAGSSRQGETQYF,TGCGCCGGCAGCTCCCGACAGGGTGAGACCCAGTACTTC
TRBD2,TRBV10-3,.,TRBJ2-3,CAISESSSGGQDTQYF,TGTGCCATCAGTGAGTCGAGTAGCGGGGGCCAGGATACGCAGTATTTT
.,TRBV6-1,.,TRBJ2-5,CASSEWGNQETQYF,TGTGCCAGCAGTGAATGGGGTAATCAAGAGACCCAGTACTTC
.,TRBV21-1,.,TRBJ2-5,CASSKEKGCQYF,TGTGCCAGCAGCAAAGAAAAGGGGTGCCAGTACTTC
TRBD2,TRBV13,.,TRBJ2-1,CASSALERGYNEQFF,TGTGCCAGCAGCGCCCTAGAGCGGGGGTACAATGAGCAGTTCTTC
.,TRBV29-1,many,TRBJ1-1,CSVNEGTNTEAFF,TGCAGCGTTAATGAGGGGACGAACACTGAAGCTTTCTTT
.,TRBV7-9,.,TRBJ1-2,CASSPVRASQSNYGYTF,TGTGCCAGCAGCCCAGTGAGGGCCAGCCAGTCTAACTATGGCTACACCTTC
.,TRBV4-1,.,TRBJ2-1,CASSPWEGPAGEQFF,TGCGCCAGCAGCCCGTGGGAAGGCCCAGCAGGTGAGCAGTTCTTC
TRBD1,TRBV5-1,few,TRBJ2-1,CASRQGDEQFF,TGCGCCAGTCGACAGGGGGATGAGCAGTTCTTC
TRBD2,TRBV6-2/TRBV6-3,.,TRBJ2-1,CASSYPTSGGLSSYNEQFF,TGTGCCAGCAGTTACCCGACTAGCGGGGGGCTAAGCTCCTACAATGAGCAGTTCTTC
.,TRBV12-3/TRBV12-4,.,TRBJ2-1,CARSLNWAISYNEQFF,TGTGCCCGCAGTTTGAACTGGGCTATCTCCTACAATGAGCAGTTCTTC
TRBD1,TRBV6-1,.,TRBJ2-5,CASSGPGQGKETQYF,TGTGCCAGCAGTGGCCCGGGACAGGGGAAGGAGACCCAGTACTTC
.,TRBV12-3/TRBV12-4,.,TRBJ1-1,CASSPDDTWNTEAFF,TGTGCCAGCAGTCCCGATGACACGTGGAACACTGAAGCTTTCTTT
.,TRBV28,.,TRBJ2-1,CASSGQGGSYNEQFF,TGTGCCAGCAGCGGCCAGGGGGGCTCCTACAATGAGCAGTTCTTC
.,TRBV6-2/TRBV6-3,few,TRBJ2-1,CASSRGPRGIEQFF,TGTGCCAGCAGTAGGGGCCCAAGGGGGATTGAGCAGTTCTTC
.,TRBV20-1,few,TRBJ2-2,CSARVGVANTGELFF,TGCAGTGCTAGAGTTGGCGTCGCGAACACCGGGGAGCTGTTTTTT
TRBD2,TRBV2,.,TRBJ2-3,CARKASGGTPPPYDVTDTQYF,TGTGCCAGAAAGGCTAGCGGGGGAACACCGCCTCCCTACGACGTGACAGATACGCAGTATTTT
TRBD2,TRBV12-3/TRBV12-4,few,TRBJ2-3,CASSCPSGGPCTDTQYF,TGTGCCAGCAGTTGTCCTAGCGGGGGGCCCTGCACAGATACGCAGTATTTT
.,TRBV11-2,.,TRBJ2-4,CASTQTHLLAKNIQYF,TGTGCCAGCACCCAGACCCACTTGTTAGCCAAAAACATTCAGTACTTC
.,TRBV29-1,.,TRBJ1-4,CSAGRREEKLFF,TGCAGCGCGGGGAGGCGGGAGGAAAAACTGTTTTTT
.,TRBV7-9,few,TRBJ2-5,CASSQNQGPRETQYF,TGTGCCAGCAGCCAAAACCAGGGCCCACGGGAGACCCAGTACTTC
.,TRBV29-1,few,TRBJ1-1,CSVGWRNTEAFF,TGCAGCGTTGGTTGGAGGAACACTGAAGCTTTCTTT